This passage covers 2 T cell receptor beta chains from one sample sequenced in a study of blood T cell repertoires in COVID-19. Sequencing was performed with immunoSEQ multiplex PCR; in TCRdb, only in-frame clones are kept and a portion is missing. The sample records about 86,000 clones, approximately 80% being singletons. What was sequenced was peripheral blood. The receptors here all came from a man between 65 and 80 years old with acute or convalescent COVID-19.

This clone appeared a single time. The chain recombines TRBV11-2 with TRBJ1-5, with D perhaps TRBD1 (5 bases). Germline assignment: CDR1 SGHAT and CDR2 FQNNGV. Trimming shortened V by 1 base and J by 0 bases, and 7 bases separated the two germline ends. The CDR3 is made up of 15 amino acids. In nucleotides, the CDR3 is TGTGCCAGCAGCTTAGGGCAGGGTAGCAATCAGCCCCAGCATTTT. This codes for CASSLGQGSNQPQHF.

This clone occurred a few times. This rearrangement joins TRBV4-1 to TRBJ1-6; no reliable D call. Germline lookup yields CDR1 MGHRA and CDR2 YSYEKL. Trimming cost V 3 bases and J 3 bases, with 15 bases left between them. The CDR3 is 17 residues long. The CDR3 DNA is TGCGCCAGCAGCCAGACCGTTGTACGGGGCTATAATTCACCCCTCCACTTT. As protein: CASSQTVVRGYNSPLHF.